The T cell receptor (beta chain) described here comes from a study of blood T cell repertoires in COVID-19. About the study: Sites across the United States, Italy and Spain contributed samples from acute and convalescent COVID-19. T cells, B-cell-depleted T cells, or PBMCs supplied cDNA or gDNA.

Authors' methods: Amplified reference gene primers provided the basis for estimating nucleated cell counts. The data were produced by immunoSEQ multiplex PCR, yet TCRdb's version contains in-frame clones alone and is incomplete. The V and J calls and the clone size are those of that table, but D and trimming were determined from the DNA. This sample has some 76,000 clones; about 93% occur once, and the top ten carry around 5.8%. Source material: peripheral blood. The receptor's source is a human donor in a cohort sampled during active COVID-19.

In nucleotides, the CDR3 is TGCAGTGCTCCTGCTAACTATGGCTACACCTTC. Translation gives CSAPANYGYTF. V usage is TRBV20-1 and J usage is TRBJ1-2; D is undetermined. Germline lookup yields CDR1 DFQATT and CDR2 SNEGSKA (reference sequence). The CDR3 runs 11 residues. Deletions cut 5 bases from V and 0 bases from J, with 4 bases between.